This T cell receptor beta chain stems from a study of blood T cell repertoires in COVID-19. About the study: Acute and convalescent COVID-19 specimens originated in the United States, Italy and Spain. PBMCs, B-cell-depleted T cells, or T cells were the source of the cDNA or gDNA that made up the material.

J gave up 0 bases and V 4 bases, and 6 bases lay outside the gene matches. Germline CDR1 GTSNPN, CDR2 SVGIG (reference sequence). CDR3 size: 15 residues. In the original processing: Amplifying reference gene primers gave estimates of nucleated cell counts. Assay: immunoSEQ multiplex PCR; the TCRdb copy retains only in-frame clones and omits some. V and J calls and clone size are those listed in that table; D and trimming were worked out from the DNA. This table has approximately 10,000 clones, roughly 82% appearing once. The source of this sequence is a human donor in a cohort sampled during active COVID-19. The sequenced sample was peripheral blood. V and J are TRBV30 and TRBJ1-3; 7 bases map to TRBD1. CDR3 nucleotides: TGTGCCTGGAAAATGGGACAGTCCTCTGGAAACACCATATATTTT. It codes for CAWKMGQSSGNTIYF. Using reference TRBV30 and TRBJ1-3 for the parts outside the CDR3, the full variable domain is SQTIHQWPATLVQPVGSPLSLECTVEGTSNPNLYWYRQAAGRGLQLLFYSVGIGQISSEVPQNLSASRPQDRQFILSSKKLLLSDSGFYLCAWKMGQSSGNTIYFGEGSWLTVV.